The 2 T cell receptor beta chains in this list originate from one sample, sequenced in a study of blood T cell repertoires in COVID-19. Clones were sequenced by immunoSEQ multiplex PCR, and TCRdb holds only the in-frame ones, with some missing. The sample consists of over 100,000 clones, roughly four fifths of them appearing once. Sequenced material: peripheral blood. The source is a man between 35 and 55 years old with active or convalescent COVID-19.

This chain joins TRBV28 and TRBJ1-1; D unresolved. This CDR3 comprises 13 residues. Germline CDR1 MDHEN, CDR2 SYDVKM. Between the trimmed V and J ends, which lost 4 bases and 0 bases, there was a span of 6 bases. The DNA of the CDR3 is TGTGCCAGCAGTTATAATATGAACACTGAAGCTTTCTTT. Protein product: CASSYNMNTEAFF.

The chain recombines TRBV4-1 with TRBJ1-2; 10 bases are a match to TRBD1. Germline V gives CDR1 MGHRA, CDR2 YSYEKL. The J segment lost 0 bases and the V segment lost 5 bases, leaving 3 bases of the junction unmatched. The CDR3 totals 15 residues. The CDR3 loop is CASSSGTGANYGYTF. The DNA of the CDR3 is TGCGCCAGCAGCTCCGGGACAGGGGCTAACTATGGCTACACCTTC.